This is a list of T cell receptor beta chains from one sample in a study of T cells after yellow fever vaccination. TCRdb fed the 5' RACE reads into MiXCR, producing one record per CDR3 protein. The table shows just under 600,000 distinct CDR3 sequences, with 13% occurring only once. The starting material was PBMCs, obtained on the day of the yellow fever booster vaccination. The receptor source for this set is a man aged 25 to 40 who received the YFV17D yellow fever vaccine. CDR3s include the opening cysteine and the closing phenylalanine or tryptophan. D genes are given only for firm matches. Clone size, where shown, is once, few, many, or a class for clones that have expanded.

CDR3 | DNA | size | length | D | J | V
CSVEMGQSNTGELFF | TGCAGCGTTGAGATGGGACAGTCAAACACCGGGGAGCTGTTTTTT | - | 15 | TRBD1 | TRBJ2-2 | TRBV29-1
CSARAIPSTDTQYF | TGCAGTGCTAGAGCTATTCCTAGCACAGATACGCAGTATTTT | - | 14 | - | TRBJ2-3 | TRBV20-1
CASSYPGGTNYGYTF | TGTGCCAGCAGTTACCCAGGGGGGACTAACTATGGCTACACCTTC | - | 15 | TRBD1 | TRBJ1-2 | TRBV6-5
CSAPPATSGRYNEQFF | TGCAGTGCTCCGCCAGCGACTAGCGGGAGGTACAATGAGCAGTTCTTC | many | 16 | TRBD2 | TRBJ2-1 | TRBV20-1
CSAPTSGWRGQYF | TGCAGTGCCCCGACTAGCGGGTGGCGGGGGCAGTACTTC | - | 13 | TRBD2 | TRBJ2-7 | TRBV20-1
CASSIGTGGNIQYF | TGTGCCAGCAGCATCGGGACAGGCGGGAACATTCAGTACTTC | - | 14 | TRBD1 | TRBJ2-4 | TRBV11-2
CASRDRAGSEQYF | TGTGCCAGCAGGGACAGGGCAGGGAGCGAGCAGTACTTC | - | 13 | TRBD1 | TRBJ2-7 | TRBV27
CASSENRVQPQHF | TGTGCCAGCAGTGAAAACAGGGTTCAGCCCCAGCATTTT | - | 13 | - | TRBJ1-5 | TRBV27
CSAPKVTSGYNEQFF | TGCAGTGCTCCCAAGGTGACTAGCGGTTACAATGAGCAGTTCTTC | few | 15 | TRBD2 | TRBJ2-1 | TRBV20-1
CSAPAGYGYTF | TGCAGTGCCCCGGCGGGTTATGGCTACACCTTC | many | 11 | - | TRBJ1-2 | TRBV20-1
CATSQNNPQETQYF | TGTGCCACCAGCCAGAATAACCCGCAAGAGACCCAGTACTTC | - | 14 | - | TRBJ2-5 | TRBV15
CASSTRATNEKLFF | TGTGCCAGCAGCACCAGGGCAACTAATGAAAAACTGTTTTTT | - | 14 | - | TRBJ1-4 | TRBV5-4
CASSRGTSASYNEQFF | TGTGCCAGCAGCCGAGGGACTAGCGCGTCCTACAATGAGCAGTTCTTC | - | 16 | TRBD2 | TRBJ2-1 | TRBV5-8
CASSETAEGEQYF | TGCGCCAGCAGCGAGACAGCTGAGGGCGAGCAGTACTTC | few | 13 | - | TRBJ2-7 | TRBV5-1
CASSQAGPDTQYF | TGTGCCAGCAGCCAAGCGGGCCCAGATACGCAGTATTTT | - | 13 | - | TRBJ2-3 | TRBV3-1
CSVTTGGTGELFF | TGCAGCGTTACCACAGGGGGGACCGGGGAGCTGTTTTTT | - | 13 | TRBD1 | TRBJ2-2 | TRBV29-1
CASSFLLGPTNEKLFF | TGTGCCAGCAGTTTCCTACTAGGGCCAACTAATGAAAAACTGTTTTTT | few | 16 | - | TRBJ1-4 | TRBV12-3/TRBV12-4
CASRGTSYEQFF | TGTGCCAGCCGCGGGACTAGTTATGAGCAGTTCTTC | - | 12 | TRBD2 | TRBJ2-1 | TRBV9
CASSPGTGVEQFF | TGTGCCAGCTCACCAGGGACAGGGGTTGAGCAGTTCTTC | - | 13 | TRBD1 | TRBJ2-1 | TRBV18
CSVSRGLNTGELFF | TGCAGTGTCTCCCGGGGCCTTAACACCGGGGAGCTGTTTTTT | few | 14 | - | TRBJ2-2 | TRBV20-1
CASSGRQINTDTQYF | TGCGCCAGCAGCGGGAGACAGATTAACACAGATACGCAGTATTTT | few | 15 | - | TRBJ2-3 | TRBV5-1
CSVGGQGGGEQFF | TGCAGCGTGGGGGGACAGGGCGGGGGTGAGCAGTTCTTC | - | 13 | TRBD1 | TRBJ2-1 | TRBV29-1
CAISVGRGVEQYF | TGTGCCATCAGTGTGGGCAGGGGAGTCGAGCAGTACTTC | - | 13 | - | TRBJ2-7 | TRBV10-3
CASSLRWAAEQYF | TGTGCCAGCAGCTTGAGATGGGCCGCGGAGCAGTACTTC | - | 13 | - | TRBJ2-7 | TRBV5-6
CASKLTPTSSSSTDTQYF | TGTGCCAGCAAACTAACCCCGACTAGCAGTTCTAGCACAGATACGCAGTATTTT | few | 18 | TRBD2 | TRBJ2-3 | TRBV11-2
CASSLVSMSSGSGARTTDTQYF | TGCGCCAGCAGCTTGGTCTCTATGTCTAGCGGGAGTGGAGCCCGGACTACAGATACGCAGTATTTT | few | 22 | TRBD2 | TRBJ2-3 | TRBV5-1
CASRLTGYQETQYF | TGTGCCAGCAGGCTAACAGGGTACCAAGAGACCCAGTACTTC | few | 14 | - | TRBJ2-5 | TRBV6-1
CASSLFLKTGELFF | TGTGCCAGCAGCTTGTTCCTGAAAACCGGGGAGCTGTTTTTT | - | 14 | - | TRBJ2-2 | TRBV5-6
CASSFYRGTSYEQYF | TGTGCCAGCAGTTTTTATCGGGGGACGTCCTACGAGCAGTACTTC | - | 15 | - | TRBJ2-7 | TRBV12-3/TRBV12-4
CASSLGAYYEQYF | TGTGCCAGCAGTCTTGGGGCGTACTACGAGCAGTACTTC | - | 13 | - | TRBJ2-7 | TRBV12-3/TRBV12-4
CASSQDYRNTEAFF | TGTGCCAGCAGCCAAGATTACAGGAACACTGAAGCTTTCTTT | - | 14 | - | TRBJ1-1 | TRBV3-1
CASSFSASGPYNEQFF | TGTGCCAGCAGCTTTTCTGCTAGCGGGCCCTACAATGAGCAGTTCTTC | many | 16 | TRBD2 | TRBJ2-1 | TRBV7-2
CSAPGPSHTDTQYF | TGCAGTGCTCCCGGTCCGAGTCACACAGATACGCAGTATTTT | - | 14 | - | TRBJ2-3 | TRBV20-1
CASSLKLAGAGGGELFF | TGTGCTAGCAGCTTAAAACTAGCGGGAGCTGGTGGCGGGGAGCTGTTTTTT | few | 17 | TRBD2 | TRBJ2-2 | TRBV7-7
CASSIGPTGRTGELFF | TGCGCCAGCAGCATCGGCCCGACAGGGAGAACCGGGGAGCTGTTTTTT | few | 16 | TRBD1 | TRBJ2-2 | TRBV5-1
CASSYPGGGNTGELFF | TGTGCCAGCAGTTACCCCGGGGGAGGGAACACCGGGGAGCTGTTTTTT | - | 16 | - | TRBJ2-2 | TRBV6-5
CASSPPVAGGPNNEQFF | TGCGCCAGCAGCCCCCCCGTCGCTGGCGGGCCAAACAATGAGCAGTTCTTC | few | 17 | - | TRBJ2-1 | TRBV5-1
CASSVTRTGELFF | TGTGCCAGCAGTGTTACAAGGACCGGGGAGCTGTTTTTT | many | 13 | - | TRBJ2-2 | TRBV6-4
CASSTPLGRQETQYF | TGTGCCAGCAGCACCCCTCTCGGGCGGCAAGAGACCCAGTACTTC | few | 15 | - | TRBJ2-5 | TRBV11-2
CASRGLRYGYTF | TGTGCCAGTAGGGGGCTGCGCTATGGCTACACCTTC | few | 12 | TRBD1 | TRBJ1-2 | TRBV30
CASGSPSGFGDTQYF | TGTGCTAGTGGTTCCCCTAGCGGGTTCGGAGATACGCAGTATTTT | few | 15 | TRBD2 | TRBJ2-3 | TRBV12-5
CASSLRAGNQPQHF | TGTGCCAGCAGCTTGCGTGCGGGGAATCAGCCCCAGCATTTT | few | 14 | - | TRBJ1-5 | TRBV5-6
CASSLGPLAEAFF | TGTGCCAGCAGCTTAGGTCCTTTGGCTGAAGCTTTCTTT | - | 13 | - | TRBJ1-1 | TRBV7-2
CASSTGGTYQETQYF | TGCGCCAGCAGCACCGGGGGGACATATCAAGAGACCCAGTACTTC | few | 15 | - | TRBJ2-5 | TRBV5-1
CASSRGTGDKLFF | TGTGCCAGCAGCCGAGGGACAGGGGATAAACTGTTTTTT | few | 13 | TRBD1 | TRBJ1-4 | TRBV7-2
CVSSLGGSDYEQYF | TGTGTTTCATCACTAGGGGGTTCAGACTACGAGCAGTACTTC | - | 14 | - | TRBJ2-7 | TRBV7-9
CASSFPRGGRAYNEQFF | TGTGCCAGCAGCTTCCCTAGGGGCGGGAGGGCCTACAATGAGCAGTTCTTC | few | 17 | TRBD2 | TRBJ2-1 | TRBV7-2
CASRGQDEKLFF | TGCGCCAGCCGGGGACAGGATGAAAAACTGTTTTTT | - | 12 | TRBD1 | TRBJ1-4 | TRBV5-1
CSVEADNEQFF | TGCAGCGTTGAGGCAGACAATGAGCAGTTCTTC | few | 11 | - | TRBJ2-1 | TRBV29-1
CASSQDGPYSYEQYF | TGTGCCAGCAGCCAAGACGGACCTTACTCCTACGAGCAGTACTTC | many | 15 | - | TRBJ2-7 | TRBV14